A selection of T cell receptor beta chains follows, all from one sample in a study of T cells in Graves' hyperthyroidism and ophthalmopathy. MiXCR was run by TCRdb on the multiplex PCR reads, yielding one entry per CDR3 protein. The sample lists about 420,000 distinct CDR3 sequences; 15% to 19% were seen once. The material sequenced was blood. These receptor sequences come from a woman aged 18-29 years with Graves' hyperthyroidism. CDR3s include the opening cysteine and the closing phenylalanine or tryptophan. Fields, in order: V gene, clone size, D gene, J gene, CDR3 DNA, CDR3 protein. The D gene is left open where the match is weak. Rows may omit the clone size; those that give it use once, few, many or a size class.

V: TRBV2
size: many
D: -
J: TRBJ1-5
DNA: TGTGCCAGCACCACTCGGGGGGGAAGACAGCCCCAGCATTTT
CDR3: CASTTRGGRQPQHF

V: TRBV28
size: -
D: -
J: TRBJ2-7
DNA: TGTGCCAGCAGTTCGAAAACCTCAGGAATTCACTCCTACGAGCAGTACTTC
CDR3: CASSSKTSGIHSYEQYF

V: TRBV4-1
size: -
D: TRBD1
J: TRBJ2-7
DNA: TGCGCCAGCAGCCAGGACAGGGGGTTTTCACCTTCCTACGAGCATTACTTC
CDR3: CASSQDRGFSPSYEHYF

V: TRBV20-1
size: many
D: TRBD2
J: TRBJ2-1
DNA: TGCAGTGCTCGGGACTACCAGATTTCGGGTGAGCAGTTCTTC
CDR3: CSARDYQISGEQFF

V: TRBV18
size: many
D: TRBD1
J: TRBJ2-7
DNA: TGTGCCAGCTCACTTAGATTATGGACAGGGAGACCCTACGAGCAGTACTTC
CDR3: CASSLRLWTGRPYEQYF

V: TRBV20-1
size: many
D: TRBD2
J: TRBJ2-7
DNA: TGCAGTGCCCCGGTAGGGGCGGGGGGAACCTACGAGCAGTACTTC
CDR3: CSAPVGAGGTYEQYF

V: TRBV12-3/TRBV12-4
size: -
D: TRBD1
J: TRBJ1-1
DNA: TGTGCCAGCAGCTTAACAGGGGTTACCACTGAAGCTTTCTTT
CDR3: CASSLTGVTTEAFF

V: TRBV27
size: -
D: TRBD1
J: TRBJ2-7
DNA: TGTGCCAGCAGTTTTAGGGGGACAGACTCCTACGAGCAGTACTTC
CDR3: CASSFRGTDSYEQYF

V: TRBV20-1
size: many
D: -
J: TRBJ1-6
DNA: TGCAGTGCTAGAGAATCGGGGTTTAATTCACCCCTCCACTTT
CDR3: CSARESGFNSPLHF

V: TRBV10-3
size: many
D: TRBD1
J: TRBJ2-2
DNA: TGTGCCACGACCGGGACAGGGGTGACCGGGGAGCTGTTTTTT
CDR3: CATTGTGVTGELFF

V: TRBV3-1
size: -
D: -
J: TRBJ1-2
DNA: TGTGCCAGCAGCCAAGAAGGGCACTATGGCTACACCTTC
CDR3: CASSQEGHYGYTF

V: TRBV6-2/TRBV6-3
size: many
D: -
J: TRBJ2-2
DNA: TGTGCCAGCAGTTACCTTACGGGGCGGGCCTCCGGGGGCACCGGGGAGCTGTTTTTT
CDR3: CASSYLTGRASGGTGELFF

V: TRBV20-1
size: many
D: TRBD2
J: TRBJ2-3
DNA: TGCAGTGCCCGGGGTAGCGGGGGGCGTTCAGATACGCAGTATTTT
CDR3: CSARGSGGRSDTQYF

V: TRBV20-1
size: many
D: -
J: TRBJ2-4
DNA: TGCAGTGCTAGAGATGAGGGGCTAGGTCAGTACTTC
CDR3: CSARDEGLGQYF

V: TRBV10-2
size: many
D: TRBD1
J: TRBJ2-7
DNA: TGCGCCAGTGGGCGATGGACAGGGGGGTCGGGCGAGCAGTACTTC
CDR3: CASGRWTGGSGEQYF

V: TRBV7-3
size: many
D: TRBD2
J: TRBJ2-3
DNA: TGTGCCAGCAAAGCGGGGGGAGCGGGAGATACGCAGTATTTT
CDR3: CASKAGGAGDTQYF

V: TRBV12-3/TRBV12-4
size: -
D: TRBD1
J: TRBJ1-1
DNA: TGTGCCAGCAGTTTAGGAGCAGGGGGGATCGAAGCTTTCTTT
CDR3: CASSLGAGGIEAFF

V: TRBV7-3
size: many
D: -
J: TRBJ2-3
DNA: TGTGCCAGCAGTCTCCCCGGGGCAGATACGCAGTATTTT
CDR3: CASSLPGADTQYF

V: TRBV5-1
size: -
D: TRBD1
J: TRBJ1-3
DNA: TGCGCCAGCAGCTTATCCGCGGGACAGGGGCGAAACACCATATATTTT
CDR3: CASSLSAGQGRNTIYF

V: TRBV6-1
size: many
D: TRBD1
J: TRBJ2-7
DNA: TGTGCCAGCAGTGAAGGGACAGGGGGCTCCCACGAGCAGTACTTC
CDR3: CASSEGTGGSHEQYF

V: TRBV7-3
size: many
D: TRBD2
J: TRBJ2-1
DNA: TGTGCCAGCAGCTTAAGCGGGGGGGCCTTGGGGCTCTCCTACAATGAGCAGTTCTTC
CDR3: CASSLSGGALGLSYNEQFF

V: TRBV7-9
size: many
D: -
J: TRBJ1-1
DNA: TGTGCCAGCAGCTTCGACAGATCGAACACTGAAGCTTTCTTT
CDR3: CASSFDRSNTEAFF

V: TRBV2
size: many
D: TRBD1
J: TRBJ1-1
DNA: TGTGCCAGCAGTGGGACAGGGGGCTTGGGTGGAGCTTTCTTT
CDR3: CASSGTGGLGGAFF

V: TRBV24-1
size: many
D: TRBD1
J: TRBJ2-7
DNA: TGTGCCACCAGTGGCTCACAAGGACAGGGGAACAACGAGCAGTACTTC
CDR3: CATSGSQGQGNNEQYF

V: TRBV13
size: many
D: TRBD2
J: TRBJ2-5
DNA: TGTGCCAGCACCTCCGGGAGGCAAGAGACCCAGTACTTC
CDR3: CASTSGRQETQYF

V: TRBV10-3
size: many
D: -
J: TRBJ2-7
DNA: TGTGCCATCAGTGAGAAGTACGAGCAGTACTTC
CDR3: CAISEKYEQYF

V: TRBV12-3/TRBV12-4
size: many
D: -
J: TRBJ1-4
DNA: TGTGCCAGCAGATCCACAGCGTCCGGTGAAAAACTGTTTTTT
CDR3: CASRSTASGEKLFF

V: TRBV6-1
size: -
D: TRBD1
J: TRBJ1-2
DNA: TGTGCCAGCAGTGAAAGGGGGACAGCTAACTATGGCTACACCTTC
CDR3: CASSERGTANYGYTF

V: TRBV5-6
size: -
D: -
J: TRBJ2-7
DNA: TGTGCCAGCAGCTTAACAGGAGTCCTTTGGGAGCAGTACTTC
CDR3: CASSLTGVLWEQYF

V: TRBV28
size: many
D: -
J: TRBJ1-6
DNA: TGTGCCAGCAGTTTATGGCCATATAATTCACCCCTCCACTTT
CDR3: CASSLWPYNSPLHF

V: TRBV7-9
size: many
D: -
J: TRBJ1-1
DNA: TGTGCCAGCAGCTTGGGGGTAGATCCTTTCTTT
CDR3: CASSLGVDPFF

V: TRBV20-1
size: few
D: TRBD1
J: TRBJ2-2
DNA: TGCAGTGCACCGGGACAGCCTAACACCGGGGAGCTGTTTTTT
CDR3: CSAPGQPNTGELFF

V: TRBV14
size: many
D: -
J: TRBJ2-1
DNA: TGTGCCAGCAGCCAAGAAGTGGGACGGTACAATGAGCAGTTCTTC
CDR3: CASSQEVGRYNEQFF

V: TRBV6-4
size: -
D: -
J: TRBJ2-6
DNA: TGTGCCAGCAGTGCCGGACAAAGCTCTGGGGCCAACGTCCTGACTTTC
CDR3: CASSAGQSSGANVLTF

V: TRBV2
size: many
D: -
J: TRBJ2-3
DNA: TGTGCCAGCAGTGAGTCTGGAGATACGCAGTATTTT
CDR3: CASSESGDTQYF

V: TRBV19
size: -
D: TRBD2
J: TRBJ2-1
DNA: TGTGCCAGTAGCCCTCAACTAGCGGGAGGGCCAAATGAGCAGTTCTTC
CDR3: CASSPQLAGGPNEQFF

V: TRBV27
size: -
D: -
J: TRBJ2-5
DNA: TGTGCCTGCGGTCGCGTGGCCTCGGGGACCCAGTACTTC
CDR3: CACGRVASGTQYF

V: TRBV15
size: many
D: TRBD2
J: TRBJ2-1
DNA: TGTGCCACCAGCAGAGATCTTAGCGGGGGGCTCTACAATGAGCAGTTCTTC
CDR3: CATSRDLSGGLYNEQFF

V: TRBV5-8
size: many
D: -
J: TRBJ1-5
DNA: TGTGCCAGCAGCGAAAATTACAATCAGCCCCAGCATTTT
CDR3: CASSENYNQPQHF

V: TRBV4-1
size: -
D: -
J: TRBJ1-1
DNA: TGCGCCAGCGGAAATATAATGAACACTGAAGCTTTCTTT
CDR3: CASGNIMNTEAFF

V: TRBV6-1
size: many
D: -
J: TRBJ1-1
DNA: TGTGCCAGCAGAAACAATGGTGAAACTGAAGCTTTCTTT
CDR3: CASRNNGETEAFF

V: TRBV6-1
size: many
D: -
J: TRBJ2-7
DNA: TGTGCCAGCAGTGAAGCGGGGGGAGGCTCCTACGAGCAGTACTTC
CDR3: CASSEAGGGSYEQYF

V: TRBV12-3/TRBV12-4
size: many
D: -
J: TRBJ1-5
DNA: TGTGCCAGCAGTCTGGACGGCAATAGCAATCAGCCCCAGCATTTT
CDR3: CASSLDGNSNQPQHF

V: TRBV6-6
size: many
D: TRBD1
J: TRBJ2-5
DNA: TGTGCCAGCAGTTACGGGACAGAAGAGACCCAGTACTTC
CDR3: CASSYGTEETQYF

V: TRBV7-9
size: many
D: TRBD2
J: TRBJ2-5
DNA: TGTGCCAGCAGCCCGACGTCGCTAGCGGGGGACCAGTACTTC
CDR3: CASSPTSLAGDQYF

V: TRBV18
size: -
D: TRBD2
J: TRBJ2-1
DNA: TGTGCCAGCTCACCACCCGGGACTAGCGGAGCACAGTTCTTC
CDR3: CASSPPGTSGAQFF

V: TRBV12-3/TRBV12-4
size: -
D: -
J: TRBJ2-2
DNA: TGTGCCAGCAGTTTGAGTGGGGGCATTACCGGGGAGCTGTTTTTT
CDR3: CASSLSGGITGELFF

V: TRBV12-3/TRBV12-4
size: many
D: TRBD1
J: TRBJ1-2
DNA: TGTGCCAGCAGTTGGGCAGCGACAGGGAAATATGGCTACACCTTC
CDR3: CASSWAATGKYGYTF

V: TRBV7-9
size: many
D: -
J: TRBJ1-1
DNA: TGTGCCAGCAGCTATCCTGAACAGGGTGACACTGAAGCTTTCTTT
CDR3: CASSYPEQGDTEAFF

V: TRBV5-1
size: -
D: -
J: TRBJ2-3
DNA: TGCGCCAGCAGCTTGGTACAGGGTAACACAGATACGCAGTATTTT
CDR3: CASSLVQGNTDTQYF

V: TRBV14
size: -
D: -
J: TRBJ1-5
DNA: TGTGCCAGCAGTCAGGATCATAGGAGGGGCCCCCATAGCAATCAGCCCCAGCATTTT
CDR3: CASSQDHRRGPHSNQPQHF

V: TRBV6-5
size: few
D: -
J: TRBJ1-4
DNA: TGTGCCAGCAGTTACCCGGGGGGGTCAGACCACCCTCTGGAAAAACTGTTTTTT
CDR3: CASSYPGGSDHPLEKLFF

V: TRBV5-5
size: many
D: TRBD1
J: TRBJ1-2
DNA: TGTGCCAGCAGCTTGCGGACAGGGCTAGAGGGCTATGGCTACACCTTC
CDR3: CASSLRTGLEGYGYTF

V: TRBV7-9
size: many
D: TRBD2
J: TRBJ2-3
DNA: TGTGCCAGCAGCTTAGCGATAGGACTAGCGGTCCAGGTAGATACGCAGTATTTT
CDR3: CASSLAIGLAVQVDTQYF

V: TRBV2
size: many
D: TRBD1
J: TRBJ2-1
DNA: TGTGCCAGCAGGACAGGGGGATTGGGAGACGACAGTAGCTCCTACAATGAGCAGTTCTTC
CDR3: CASRTGGLGDDSSSYNEQFF

V: TRBV2
size: few
D: TRBD2
J: TRBJ2-4
DNA: TGTGCCAGCAGTGAGGATGGGGGGGGGGGACTAGCGATGGCGAGCATTCAGTACTTC
CDR3: CASSEDGGGGLAMASIQYF

V: TRBV6-1
size: many
D: TRBD1
J: TRBJ1-2
DNA: TGTGCCAGCAGTTACGAGGGACAGAATGGCTACACCTTC
CDR3: CASSYEGQNGYTF